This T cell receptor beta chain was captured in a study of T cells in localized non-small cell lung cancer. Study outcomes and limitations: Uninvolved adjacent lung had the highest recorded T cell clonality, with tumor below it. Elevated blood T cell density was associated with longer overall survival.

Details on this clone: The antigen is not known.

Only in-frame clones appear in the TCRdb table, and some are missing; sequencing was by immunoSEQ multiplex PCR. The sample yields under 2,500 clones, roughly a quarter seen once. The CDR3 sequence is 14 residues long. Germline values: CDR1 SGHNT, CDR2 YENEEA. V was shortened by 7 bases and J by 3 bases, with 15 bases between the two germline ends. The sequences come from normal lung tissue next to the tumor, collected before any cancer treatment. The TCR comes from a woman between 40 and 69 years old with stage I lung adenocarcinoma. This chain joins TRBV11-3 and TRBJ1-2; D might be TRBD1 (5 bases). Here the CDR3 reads CASTSRAGDYGYTF. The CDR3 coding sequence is TGTGCCAGCACCTCCAGGGCGGGTGACTATGGCTACACCTTC.